The 6 T cell receptor beta chains reported below all come from one sample, sequenced in a study of blood T cell repertoires in COVID-19. Produced via immunoSEQ multiplex PCR; TCRdb's table is partial and in-frame only. The sample holds some 270,000 clones, roughly 86% seen once. What was sequenced was peripheral blood. All receptors derive from a man in his forties with active or convalescent COVID-19.

V is TRBV6-6 and J is TRBJ1-5, with D perhaps TRBD1 (5 bases). The CDR3 length is 14 residues. Germline V gene data show CDR1 as MNHNY and CDR2 as SVGAGI (reference sequence). Between the trimmed V and J ends, which lost 10 bases and 2 bases, there was a span of 15 bases. Written as DNA, the CDR3 is TGTGCCACCCGGGACTCGAGGGGCAATCAGCCCCAGCATTTT. Encoded protein: CATRDSRGNQPQHF.

The chain is built from TRBV29-1 and TRBJ1-1; a weak D match, TRBD1 (6 bases). CDR1 is SQVTM and CDR2 is ANQGSEA in the germline V gene. The CDR3 runs to 12 residues. With 0 bases removed from V and 6 bases from J, the gap between germline ends came to 8 bases. CDR3 protein: CSVEDGGPEAFF. The CDR3 coding sequence is TGCAGCGTTGAAGATGGGGGCCCTGAAGCTTTCTTT. Full variable domain (rest looked up from reference TRBV29-1 and TRBJ1-1): SAVISQKPSRDICQRGTSLTIQCQVDSQVTMMFWYRQQPGQSLTLIATANQGSEATYESGFVIDKFPISRPNLTFSTLTVSNMSPEDSSIYLCSVEDGGPEAFFGQGTRLTVV.

The chain is built from TRBV13 and TRBJ2-3, with 9 bases lining up with TRBD1. The germline gives CDR1 PRHDT, CDR2 FYEKMQ (reference sequence). This CDR3 spans 16 amino acids. The V segment lost 5 bases and the J segment 0 bases; nucleotides outside the gene matches: 6. CDR3 coding DNA: TGTGCCAGCAGCCACCGGGACAGGGATAGCACAGATACGCAGTATTTT. Its protein product is CASSHRDRDSTDTQYF.

Here the CDR3 reads CATSRVYLTGGRYEQYF. The CDR3, as DNA: TGTGCCACCAGCAGGGTTTACTTGACAGGGGGACGCTACGAGCAGTACTTC. The chain is built from TRBV15 and TRBJ2-7; 9 bases match TRBD1. With 3 bases clipped from V and 3 bases from J, the junction kept 12 bases outside the gene matches. Looked up from germline, CDR1 is LNHNV and CDR2 is YYDKDF (reference sequence). The CDR3 is 17 amino acids.

This chain links TRBV28 with TRBJ1-4; 8 nucleotides match TRBD1. The V and J ends lost 5 bases and 4 bases, in that order; junction bases with no gene match: 6. The germline V gene has CDR1 MDHEN and CDR2 SYDVKM. CDR3 length equals 15 residues. CDR3 sequence reads: CASSLPGQVNEKLFF. CDR3 DNA sequence: TGTGCCAGCAGTCTCCCGGGACAGGTTAATGAAAAACTGTTTTTT.

A remark on this clone: Other DNA sequences from this sample encode an identical CDR3 as well. The genes are TRBV12-3 or TRBV12-4 and TRBJ2-2, with D maybe TRBD2 (6 bases). This CDR3 contains 13 residues. The V gene lost 2 bases and the J gene lost 6 bases, with 7 bases spanning the gap. The CDR3, as DNA: TGTGCCAGCAGTTTAACGGGGGCCGGGGAGCTGTTTTTT. Residues: CASSLTGAGELFF.